This passage covers 23 T cell receptor beta chains from one sample sequenced in a study of control samples from healthy donors and cancer patients. Generated by immunoSEQ multiplex PCR, the TCRdb table keeps only in-frame clones and is missing some. The repertoire consists of about 190,000 clones, with over 80% occurring once and the leading ten covering about 2%. Sequencing used blood. All receptors come from a young man in good health.

This clone was seen once. The V and J genes are TRBV25-1 and TRBJ1-4, with a possible D match to TRBD1 (5 bases). The CDR3 spans 16 residues. Germline V gene data show CDR1 as MGHDK and CDR2 as SYGVNS. V lost 0 bases and J 2 bases, leaving 10 bases between the germline ends. The CDR3 nucleotides are TGTGCCAGCAGTGAATATAAGGGGTCGACTAATGAAAAACTGTTTTTT. It codes for CASSEYKGSTNEKLFF.

This rearrangement joins TRBV7-3 to TRBJ1-1, with D unresolved. With 5 bases removed from V and 13 bases from J, the gap between germline ends came to 11 bases. Looked up from germline, CDR1 is SGHTA and CDR2 is FQGTGA. CDR3 length: 10 residues. The chain's CDR3 is CASSRRRGFF. The DNA for the CDR3 is TGTGCCAGCAGCCGCCGCCGGGGTTTCTTT.

The chain links TRBV12-3 or TRBV12-4 to TRBJ1-2, with 11 nucleotides matching TRBD1. With V trimmed by 8 bases and J by 8 bases, 4 bases remained unmatched. The CDR3 contains 12 residues. The CDR3 region has the DNA TGTGCCAGCGGACAGGGGGCCGAGGGCTACACCTTC. This translates into CASGQGAEGYTF.

This clone was seen just once. J is TRBJ2-2 and V is TRBV6-1; 7 nucleotides agree with TRBD2. This CDR3 has 16 residues. The germline V gene has CDR1 MNHNS and CDR2 SASEGT. V dropped 7 bases and J dropped 8; count of bases not matched to a gene: 16. CDR3 protein: CASTGAGKLTPGELFF. In DNA form, the CDR3 reads TGTGCCAGCACTGGAGCGGGGAAACTAACACCTGGGGAGCTGTTTTTT.

V and J are TRBV14 and TRBJ2-1; 9 nucleotides align to TRBD1. CDR1 is SGHDN, CDR2 FVKESK, per germline. CDR3 length: 13 amino acids. V lost 2 bases and J lost 9; bases outside the gene matches: 2. The DNA for the CDR3 is TGTGCCAGCAGCCAAACAGGGGGCTCTGAGCAGTTCTTC. This translates into CASSQTGGSEQFF.

CDR3 residues: CASSPDRGRSDTQYF. The CDR3 bases are TGTGCCAGCAGTCCGGACAGGGGGCGCTCAGATACGCAGTATTTT. The J gene is TRBJ2-3, the V gene TRBV27; TRBD1 agrees at 11 bases. The trim removed 5 bases at V and 4 bases at J, leaving 5 bases unmatched. Germline CDR1 reads MNHEY; CDR2 reads SMNVEV (reference sequence). This CDR3 has 15 amino acids.

This chain uses TRBV10-3 with TRBJ1-1, with a tentative D call TRBD1 (6 bases). V lost 9 bases, J lost 1 base, and 24 bases lay in between. This CDR3 is 17 amino acids long. CDR1 ENHRY and CDR2 SYGVKD come from the germline V gene. The CDR3 sequence: CAISPSGQLDANTEAFF. CDR3 in DNA: TGTGCCATTTCTCCCTCGGGACAACTGGATGCGAACACTGAAGCTTTCTTT.

The chain employs TRBV30 and TRBJ1-6; TRBD1 is a possible D gene (6 bases). Trimming left V 2 bases short and J 9 bases short, with 14 bases between. Germline CDR1 is GTSNPN and CDR2 is SVGIG (reference sequence). The CDR3 consists of 14 residues. The CDR3 region has the DNA TGTGCCTGGAGTCCGGGACACGAAACTTCACCCCTCCACTTT. Amino acids: CAWSPGHETSPLHF.

The chain couples TRBV4-2 to TRBJ1-1, with TRBD1 as a possible D gene (5 bases). Trimming left V 0 bases short and J 4 bases short, with 18 bases between. The CDR3 spans 17 residues. Per germline, CDR1 LGHNA and CDR2 YNFKEQ. The CDR3 here is CASSQDPGTYGGTEAFF. CDR3 sequence (DNA): TGTGCCAGCAGCCAAGATCCAGGGACGTACGGTGGCACTGAAGCTTTCTTT.

This rearrangement joins TRBV9 to TRBJ2-3; 7 nucleotides line up with TRBD1. V lost 0 bases and J lost 4; bases outside the gene matches: 5. Per germline, CDR1 SGDLS and CDR2 YYNGEE. The CDR3 consists of 15 residues. CDR3 DNA: TGTGCCAGCAGCGTAGAGGGGGCCCGCGCAGATACGCAGTATTTT. Encoded protein: CASSVEGARADTQYF.

This clone occurred once. The V and J genes are TRBV11-2 and TRBJ2-1, with 9 bases matching TRBD2. This CDR3 region has 16 residues. Germline V gene sequence: CDR1 SGHAT, CDR2 FQNNGV. V lost 4 bases to trimming and J lost 2 bases; unmatched junction nucleotides: 6. The CDR3 spells CASSSAGGPPYNEQFF. The CDR3 region has the DNA TGTGCCAGCAGCTCGGCGGGGGGGCCACCCTACAATGAGCAGTTCTTC.

In DNA, the CDR3 is TGTGCCAGCAGCCGAGCAGCGGGGACCGGGGAGCTGTTTTTT. Translating gives CASSRAAGTGELFF. J is TRBJ2-2 and V is TRBV11-2; TRBD2 aligns across 7 bases. This CDR3 region has 14 residues. V was pared by 5 bases and J by 5 bases, with 5 bases of the junction left unmatched. CDR1 and CDR2 from the germline V gene are SGHAT and FQNNGV.

This chain links TRBV5-1 with TRBJ1-1, with 7 bases matching TRBD1. The CDR3 has 14 amino acids. Germline lookup yields CDR1 SGHRS and CDR2 YFSETQ. The J segment lost 2 bases and the V segment lost 6 bases, leaving 7 bases of the junction unmatched. CDR3 residues: CASTVGGVNTEAFF. The CDR3 DNA follows: TGCGCCAGCACGGTAGGGGGCGTCAACACTGAAGCTTTCTTT. Combining the CDR3 with reference TRBV5-1 and TRBJ1-1 gives the whole variable domain KAGVTQTPRYLIKTRGQQVTLSCSPISGHRSVSWYQQTPGQGLQFLFEYFSETQRNKGNFPGRFSGRQFSNSRSEMNVSTLELGDSALYLCASTVGGVNTEAFFGQGTRLTVV.

The V and J genes are TRBV6-5 and TRBJ2-4; D possibly corresponds to TRBD2 (7 bases). Germline-derived CDR1 and CDR2 are MNHEY and SVGAGI. Trimming took off 5 bases at V and 0 bases at J, with 11 bases between the two ends. The CDR3 consists of 15 residues. DNA of the CDR3: TGTGCCAGCAGTACAGGGAGGGGAGCCAAAAACATTCAGTACTTC. It translates to CASSTGRGAKNIQYF.

This clone was counted between two and nine times. CDR3 in amino acids: CTSRTSGGPLAKNIQYF. The DNA for the CDR3 is TGCACCAGCAGGACTAGCGGGGGGCCTCTAGCCAAAAACATTCAGTACTTC. The rearrangement links TRBV1 to TRBJ2-4; the tabulated D call, TRBD2, remains unverified against the DNA. TRBV1 is given as a pseudogene. The CDR3 is 17 amino acids.

This clone was seen only once. The sample has other DNA sequences that encode this CDR3 too. The V gene is TRBV9, the J gene TRBJ2-2; D is possibly TRBD2 (7 bases). Germline lookup yields CDR1 SGDLS and CDR2 YYNGEE. V was cut by 4 bases and J by 1 base, with 14 bases left in between. The CDR3 has 16 amino acids. The CDR3 DNA reads TGTGCCAGCAGCAAGGGGGGGCTGGGGAACACCGGGGAGCTGTTTTTT. This gives the protein CASSKGGLGNTGELFF.

This clone has just a few counts. The chain uses TRBV9 and TRBJ1-5; perhaps TRBD1 as D (6 bases). V shed 4 bases and J shed 9 bases, with 17 bases lying between them. The germline gives CDR1 SGDLS, CDR2 YYNGEE. The CDR3 totals 14 residues. CDR3 region: CASSFRQEPWPQHF. CDR3 in DNA: TGTGCCAGCAGCTTTAGACAGGAGCCATGGCCCCAGCATTTT.

This clone was seen a handful of times. The V and J genes are TRBV27 and TRBJ2-1; D remains ambiguous. The CDR3 is made up of 13 amino acids. The V end was cut by 4 bases, the J end by 7 bases, with 11 bases between. Germline lookup yields CDR1 MNHEY and CDR2 SMNVEV (reference sequence). The CDR3 here is CASSSSEINEQFF. Written as DNA, the CDR3 is TGTGCCAGCAGTTCCTCCGAAATAAATGAGCAGTTCTTC.

The chain links TRBV6-2 or TRBV6-3 to TRBJ1-2, with a possible D match to TRBD1 (5 bases). Germline-derived CDR1 and CDR2 are MNHEY and SVGEGT. CDR3 length: 15 residues. Trimming took 2 bases from V and 4 from J, leaving 14 bases between them. This chain's CDR3 is CASSYGAGGIYGYTF. The DNA for the CDR3 is TGTGCCAGCAGTTACGGGGCAGGCGGAATCTATGGCTACACCTTC.

This sequence joins TRBV9 and TRBJ1-3, with a weak D call TRBD1 (6 bases). CDR1 is SGDLS and CDR2 is YYNGEE in the germline V gene. The CDR3 consists of 14 residues. V lost 6 bases and J 3 bases, leaving 13 bases between the germline ends. The CDR3 spells CASMPGVDGNTIYF. The CDR3, as DNA: TGTGCCAGCATGCCAGGGGTGGATGGAAACACCATATATTTT.

The chain links TRBV2 to TRBJ1-5; 7 nucleotides line up with TRBD1. CDR1 and CDR2 (germline): SNHLY, FYNNEI. CDR3 length: 14 residues. V lost 6 bases and J lost 4; bases outside the gene matches: 6. Here the CDR3 reads CASREGQSNQPQHF. The CDR3 bases are TGTGCCAGCAGAGAGGGACAGTCGAATCAGCCCCAGCATTTT.

This clone was seen a single time. The V call is TRBV19, the J call TRBJ2-4; D is unresolved. V dropped 3 bases and J dropped 9 bases, with 6 bases sitting between them. This CDR3 is built from 11 residues. The germline CDR1 and CDR2 sequences are LNHDA and SQIVND (reference sequence). CDR3: CASSIKGIQYF. CDR3 in DNA: TGTGCCAGTAGTATTAAAGGCATTCAGTACTTC.

The chain couples TRBV14 to TRBJ2-7, with D perhaps matching TRBD1 (6 bases). Trimming removed 3 bases from V and 3 bases from J, with 15 bases in between. The CDR3 extends over 15 amino acids. Germline values: CDR1 SGHDN, CDR2 FVKESK. The CDR3 loop reads CASSQSQGPDYEQYF. CDR3 nucleotides: TGTGCCAGCAGCCAGTCACAGGGTCCCGACTACGAGCAGTACTTC.